Each of the 12 T cell receptor beta chains below was sequenced from the same sample in a study of blood T cell repertoires in COVID-19. TCRdb's copy holds only in-frame clones and misses some; the assay was immunoSEQ multiplex PCR. In the table there are a few hundred thousand clones, 80% to 85% of which are singletons. The sample consisted of peripheral blood. Receptors originate from a woman aged 60-75 years who had recovered from COVID-19.

The rearrangement uses TRBV18 and TRBJ1-1, with 9 bases identical to TRBD1. Germline-derived CDR1 and CDR2 are KGHSH and LQKENI. This CDR3 is built from 14 residues. The V gene end was trimmed by 5 bases and the J gene end by 4 bases; junction bases not matched to a gene: 5. CDR3 sequence (DNA): TGTGCCAGCTCATCACAGGGGGCTGTCACTGAAGCTTTCTTT. Its translation: CASSSQGAVTEAFF. Drawing the rest from reference TRBV18 and TRBJ1-1, the complete variable domain is NAGVMQNPRHLVRRRGQEARLRCSPMKGHSHVYWYRQLPEEGLKFMVYLQKENIIDESGMPKERFSAEFPKEGPSILRIQQVVRGDSAAYFCASSSQGAVTEAFFGQGTRLTVV.

This clone has only one observation. The chain combines TRBV4-3 with TRBJ2-3; 8 bases agree with TRBD2. Germline V CDR1 and CDR2: LGHNA, YSLEER. The CDR3 consists of 14 residues. V trimming: 3 bases; J trimming: 4 bases; junction bases outside the gene matches: 3. CDR3 DNA: TGCGCCAGCAGCCACGGGGGGGCCTCAGATACGCAGTATTTT. Translation gives CASSHGGASDTQYF.

V gene TRBV18 combines with J gene TRBJ1-2; TRBD1 aligns across 9 bases. Unmatched junction bases numbered 3, after V lost 8 bases and J lost 2 bases. The CDR3 length is 13 residues. Germline V lookup: CDR1 KGHSH, CDR2 LQKENI. CDR3 residues: CASGQGLNYGYTF. The CDR3 DNA reads as TGTGCCAGCGGACAGGGGTTAAACTATGGCTACACCTTC.

The chain joins TRBV4-3 to TRBJ2-3, with a possible D match to TRBD2 (5 bases). The V gene's germline CDR1 is LGHNA and CDR2 YSLEER. This CDR3 is built from 14 residues. Trimming stripped 1 base from V and 3 bases from J, with 8 bases between. The CDR3 is CASSQGIATDTQYF. The CDR3 DNA sequence: TGCGCCAGCAGCCAAGGGATAGCGACAGATACGCAGTATTTT.

This chain uses TRBV12-3 or TRBV12-4 with TRBJ2-3; perhaps TRBD2 as D (6 bases). Trimming took off 5 bases at V and 12 bases at J, with 18 bases between the two ends. This CDR3 region has 13 residues. The CDR3 DNA reads TGTGCCAGCAGTAGGGGACTCCTCCTCGTACAGTATTTT. This translates into CASSRGLLLVQYF.

This chain connects TRBV4-3 to TRBJ2-3; 9 bases agree with TRBD1. Looked up from germline, CDR1 is LGHNA and CDR2 is YSLEER. J lost 0 bases, V lost 4 bases, and 8 bases had no gene match. The length of the CDR3 is 17 residues. The CDR3 here is CASSLLSGTGSTDTQYF. The DNA of the CDR3 is TGCGCCAGCAGCCTTCTCTCCGGGACAGGGAGCACAGATACGCAGTATTTT.

This clone came up once. The chain carries TRBV19 and TRBJ2-3, with TRBD1 as a possible D gene (7 bases). CDR3 length: 14 residues. CDR1 and CDR2 from the germline V gene are LNHDA and SQIVND (reference sequence). The germline V and J ends were trimmed by 6 bases and 4 bases, with 14 bases remaining between them. The CDR3: CASRGGGSADTQYF. The CDR3 nucleotides read TGTGCCAGTAGAGGAGGGGGCTCCGCAGATACGCAGTATTTT.

This sequence joins TRBV9 and TRBJ1-6, with D perhaps TRBD1 (6 bases). Germline V gene lookup returns CDR1 SGDLS and CDR2 YYNGEE. The CDR3 sequence is 14 residues long. V dropped 2 bases and J dropped 8 bases, with 11 bases sitting between them. The CDR3: CASSVLQGDSPLHF. In DNA, the CDR3 is TGTGCCAGCAGCGTCCTACAGGGAGATTCACCCCTCCACTTT.

The rearrangement uses TRBV28 and TRBJ2-7; a weak D match, TRBD1 (6 bases). The germline V gene has CDR1 MDHEN and CDR2 SYDVKM. The CDR3 length is 15 residues. V was clipped by 4 bases and J by 5 bases, with 18 bases between them. CDR3 nucleotide sequence: TGTGCCAGCAGTTGGGGGTACAGGGAGTCGAACGAGCAGTACTTC. This translates into CASSWGYRESNEQYF.

The chain links TRBV27 to TRBJ2-5, with TRBD2 matching 7 bases. Germline assignment: CDR1 MNHEY and CDR2 SMNVEV (reference sequence). The CDR3 is 14 amino acids. Trimming at V came to 4 bases and at J to 5 bases, leaving 7 bases not matched to a gene. DNA of the CDR3: TGTGCCAGCAGTTCCGGACTAGGAGGGGAGACCCAGTACTTC. Translated, it gives CASSSGLGGETQYF.

The chain recombines TRBV5-1 with TRBJ2-3; D remains ambiguous. CDR1 SGHRS and CDR2 YFSETQ come from the germline V gene. The CDR3 has 13 amino acids. Trimming cost V 0 bases and J 2 bases, with 4 bases left between them. DNA for the CDR3: TGCGCCAGCAGCTTGGACTCCACAGATACGCAGTATTTT. It codes for CASSLDSTDTQYF.

The chain joins TRBV2 to TRBJ1-4; a weak D match, TRBD1 (6 bases). V was shortened by 6 bases and J by 6 bases, with 14 bases between the two germline ends. Germline CDR1 reads SNHLY; CDR2 reads FYNNEI. The CDR3 consists of 14 residues. The CDR3 protein is CASRAQGGDEKLFF. DNA for the CDR3: TGTGCCAGCAGGGCACAAGGGGGTGATGAAAAACTGTTTTTT.